This T cell receptor (beta chain) is drawn from a study of T cells after yellow fever vaccination. Regarding the study as a whole: Contamination by abundant bulk-population clonotypes could be present in FACS-sorted repertoires. The booster saw the reappearance of most primary-vaccination clones (roughly 97% CD4, 88% CD8).

Notes on this clonotype: Antigen: not known.

CDR3 length: 15 residues. V was clipped by 2 bases and J by 2 bases; unmatched bases: 0. CDR1 is MGHDK, CDR2 SYGVNS, per germline. Synthesis of TCR cDNA relied on 5'RACE template switching, which attached a universal primer site and UMIs. TCRdb used MiXCR to reprocess the 5' RACE reads, holding one entry per CDR3 protein. The table lists 150,000 to 200,000 distinct CDR3 sequences, around 8.5% of them singletons. The origin of this receptor is a man between 18 and 29 years old who received the YFV17D yellow fever vaccine. Sequencing was performed on CD8+ T cells sorted from PBMCs, taken 45 days after the yellow fever booster vaccination. The V gene is TRBV25-1, the J gene TRBJ1-6, with 7 nucleotides matching TRBD1. CDR3 in amino acids: CASSEGTAYNSPLHF. CDR3 in DNA: TGTGCCAGCAGTGAAGGGACAGCCTATAATTCACCCCTCCACTTT.